One sample yielded the 13 T cell receptor beta chains listed below, sequenced in a study of cytomegalovirus exposure and HLA in healthy donors. This PCR relied on a set of 60 Vbeta primers and 13 Jbeta primers. Only in-frame clones appear in the TCRdb table, and some are missing; sequencing was by immunoSEQ multiplex PCR. The sample lists roughly 100,000 clones; around three quarters were seen once. The source material was PBMCs. Every receptor here comes from a woman aged 45-65 years in good health and CMV-seropositive.

V usage is TRBV5-4 and J usage is TRBJ2-3; weak D call: TRBD2 (5 bases). The CDR3 extends over 15 amino acids. The V end lost 1 base, the J end lost 0 bases, and 9 bases lay between the germline ends. Germline-derived CDR1 and CDR2 are SGHNT and YYREEE (reference sequence). CDR3 protein: CASSLPLVSTDTQYF. The CDR3 coding sequence is TGTGCCAGCAGCTTGCCACTAGTGAGCACAGATACGCAGTATTTT.

The chain has TRBV7-9 and TRBJ1-2; D might be TRBD1 (6 bases). Germline V gene sequence: CDR1 SEHNR, CDR2 FQNEAQ (reference sequence). The ends were cut back, 4 bases at V and 3 bases at J, with 15 bases in the middle. CDR3 size: 15 residues. CDR3 sequence: CASSSPGQGHYGYTF. The CDR3 DNA reads as TGTGCCAGCAGCTCACCGGGACAAGGACACTATGGCTACACCTTC.

The chain carries TRBV5-1 and TRBJ1-2; D is perhaps TRBD1 (6 bases). The CDR3 runs 15 residues. V was trimmed by 9 bases and J by 4 bases, leaving 22 bases between them. The V gene's germline CDR1 is SGHRS and CDR2 YFSETQ. DNA of the CDR3: TGCGCCACCCGCCCCTACAGGGCCGGAGTCTATGGCTACACCTTC. Its protein product is CATRPYRAGVYGYTF.

The rearrangement links TRBV7-3 to TRBJ1-4; 8 positions agree with TRBD1. J was trimmed by 7 bases and V by 5 bases; bases with no gene match: 3. The CDR3 length is 13 residues. Per germline, CDR1 SGHTA and CDR2 FQGTGA. CDR3 region: CASSAGQGEKLFF. For the CDR3, the DNA is TGTGCCAGCAGCGCCGGACAGGGTGAAAAACTGTTTTTT.

This chain uses TRBV4-3 with TRBJ1-2; 8 nucleotides line up with TRBD1. Germline loops: CDR1 LGHNA, CDR2 YSLEER. The CDR3 sequence is 18 residues long. Unmatched junction bases numbered 14, after V lost 1 base and J lost 4 bases. The CDR3 DNA reads TGCGCCAGCAGCCAAGTGGCCGGCGTGACCGGGACAGGCTATGGCTACACCTTC. Its translation is CASSQVAGVTGTGYGYTF.

This chain connects TRBV29-1 to TRBJ2-2; D gene ambiguous. The CDR3 has 13 residues. Germline V CDR1 and CDR2: SQVTM, ANQGSEA. Between the trimmed V and J ends, which lost 5 bases and 0 bases, there was a span of 7 bases. CDR3 nucleotide sequence: TGCAGCGTTCAGACAACGAACACCGGGGAGCTGTTTTTT. Its protein is CSVQTTNTGELFF.

This clone showed up just once. This chain links TRBV9 with TRBJ2-2; 9 bases fit TRBD1. In germline, CDR1 is SGDLS, CDR2 YYNGEE. V shed 4 bases and J 6 bases; nucleotides not matched to a gene: 10. This CDR3 is 16 amino acids long. The CDR3 reads CASSPTDRGSAGELFF. CDR3 nucleotides: TGTGCCAGCAGCCCAACCGACAGGGGGAGCGCCGGGGAGCTGTTTTTT. The complete variable domain, with remaining parts taken from reference TRBV9 and TRBJ2-2, reads DSGVTQTPKHLITATGQRVTLRCSPRSGDLSVYWYQQSLDQGLQFLIQYYNGEERAKGNILERFSAQQFPDLHSELNLSSLELGDSALYFCASSPTDRGSAGELFFGEGSRLTVL.

The rearrangement joins TRBV2 to TRBJ2-2; possible D gene TRBD1, 5 bases. The V gene's germline CDR1 is SNHLY and CDR2 FYNNEI. CDR3 length equals 13 residues. V was pared by 9 bases and J by 3 bases, with 11 bases between. The CDR3 DNA reads TGTGCCAGTAAGACAGAGTACACCGGGGAGCTGTTTTTT. This sequence encodes CASKTEYTGELFF.

The CDR3 protein is CASSWTSGGASGNEQFF. CDR3 coding DNA: TGTGCCAGCAGCTGGACTAGCGGGGGGGCCTCGGGGAATGAGCAGTTCTTC. The rearrangement joins TRBV9 to TRBJ2-1, with 15 positions matching TRBD2. The CDR3 consists of 17 residues. Germline loops: CDR1 SGDLS, CDR2 YYNGEE. V trimming: 4 bases; J trimming: 7 bases; junction bases outside the gene matches: 9.

The chain is built from TRBV7-2 and TRBJ2-5, with D possibly being TRBD1 (5 bases). The DNA end lines up better with TRBJ2-7; the J call may be wrong. Germline CDR1 reads SGHTA; CDR2 reads FQGNSA. The CDR3 totals 14 residues. The chain's CDR3 is CASSRAGNRNEQYF. CDR3 DNA sequence: TGTGCCAGCAGCCGGGCAGGGAATAGGAACGAGCAGTACTTC.

The gene calls are TRBV7-2 and TRBJ1-5; no reliable D call. This CDR3 spans 13 amino acids. The V gene's germline CDR1 is SGHTA and CDR2 FQGNSA. Trimming took 2 bases from V and 4 from J, leaving 6 bases between them. The CDR3 spells CASSLSVNQPQHF. The CDR3 DNA reads as TGTGCCAGCAGCTTATCAGTGAATCAGCCCCAGCATTTT.

This clone was observed a few times. J is TRBJ1-1 and V is TRBV11-3; D remains ambiguous. Germline V gene lookup returns CDR1 SGHNT and CDR2 YENEEA. The CDR3 runs 13 residues. V dropped 4 bases and J dropped 1 base, with 7 bases sitting between them. The CDR3 here is CASSSDTNTEAFF. CDR3 nucleotides: TGTGCCAGCAGCTCCGACACGAACACTGAAGCTTTCTTT.

The chain links TRBV6-6 to TRBJ1-5; D is unclear. Trimming pared 2 bases from V and 6 bases from J, leaving 11 bases between. Looked up from germline, CDR1 is MNHNY and CDR2 is SVGAGI (reference sequence). CDR3 length: 14 residues. CDR3 DNA sequence: TGTGCCAGCAGTTACGGTATCGGAGGTCAGCCCCAGCATTTT. Amino acids: CASSYGIGGQPQHF.